This T cell receptor beta chain was sequenced for a study of T cell changes during pregnancy in multiple sclerosis. V lost 2 bases to trimming and J lost 3 bases, with 16 bases between them. This CDR3 spans 16 amino acids. Per germline, CDR1 SNHLY and CDR2 FYNNEI. Here immunoSEQ multiplex PCR was the method, and the copy in TCRdb shows in-frame clones only, minus some. Here the sample spans 53,000 or so clones, approximately 94% being singletons. This specimen was CD4+ T cells from peripheral blood mononuclear cells, taken in the second trimester of pregnancy. This clonotype was obtained from a female donor with multiple sclerosis, enrolled in a pregnancy study. The chain is built from TRBV2 and TRBJ1-1; D may be TRBD1 (5 bases). CDR3: CASSEWGVSKHTEAFF. The CDR3 region has the DNA TGTGCCAGCAGTGAATGGGGGGTGAGTAAGCACACTGAAGCTTTCTTT. Looking up the rest from reference TRBV2 and TRBJ1-1 gives the full variable domain: EPEVTQTPSHQVTQMGQEVILRCVPISNHLYFYWYRQILGQKVEFLVSFYNNEISEKSEIFDDQFSVERPDGSNFTLKIRSTKLEDSAMYFCASSEWGVSKHTEAFFGQGTRLTVV.